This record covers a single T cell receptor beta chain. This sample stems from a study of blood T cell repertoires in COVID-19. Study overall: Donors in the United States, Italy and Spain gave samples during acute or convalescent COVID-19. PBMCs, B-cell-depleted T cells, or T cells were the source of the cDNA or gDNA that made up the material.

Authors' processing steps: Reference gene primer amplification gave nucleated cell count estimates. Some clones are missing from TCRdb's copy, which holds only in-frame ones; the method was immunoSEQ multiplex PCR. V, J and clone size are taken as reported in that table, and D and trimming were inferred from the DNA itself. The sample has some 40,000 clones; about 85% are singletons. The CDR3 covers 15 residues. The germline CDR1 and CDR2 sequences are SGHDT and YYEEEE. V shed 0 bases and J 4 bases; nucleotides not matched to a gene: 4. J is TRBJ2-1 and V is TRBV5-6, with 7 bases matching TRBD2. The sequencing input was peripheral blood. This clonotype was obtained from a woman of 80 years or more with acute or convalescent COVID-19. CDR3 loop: CASSLVSGKYNEQFF. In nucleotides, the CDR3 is TGTGCCAGCAGCTTGGTCAGCGGGAAATACAATGAGCAGTTCTTC.